This T cell receptor beta chain was observed in a study of blood T cell repertoires in COVID-19 (dated by TCRdb to the early 2020s). Study-wide context: Samples covering the acute and convalescent phases of COVID-19 were provided by collaborators in the United States, Italy and Spain. A freely available public database, intended as a resource for researchers studying the immune response to SARS-CoV-2, is where the repertoires were released. The material from the prospective study consisted of cDNA or gDNA derived from T cells, B-cell-depleted T cells, or PBMCs. Where available, HLA class I and class II types were obtained from metadata supplied by the sample provider rather than from assay-based typing. A de-identified subject ID, COVID-19 status, age in years and sex were almost always included in the sample metadata. Subjects who had been exposed to COVID-19, were actively infected with it, or had recovered from it provided the deeply sampled blood TCRbeta repertoires that made up the dataset. Samples were obtained from the ongoing ImmuneRACE study (first 160 participants) and from about 1,300 subjects provided by 6 global collaborators.

There are 14 amino acids in the CDR3, from cysteine to phenylalanine inclusive. Only the CDR3 region is kept as DNA, spanning 42 bases read in frame from base 1. Via the germline V gene, CDR1 is SGHDT and CDR2 YYEEEE. V was cut back by 0 bases and J by 4 bases, leaving a gap of 10 bases between them. TCRbeta CDR3 regions were amplified from genomic DNA by means of the immunoSEQ Assay, a bias-controlled multiplex PCR. The authors processed their data as follows. Within the assay, amplification of reference gene primers was used to estimate how many nucleated cells each sample contained. To quantify the absolute abundance of each unique TCRbeta CDR3 rearrangement, sequence reads were collapsed and filtered. For each sample, productive Simpson clonality was calculated by taking the square root of Simpson's diversity index across productive rearrangements. The source is immuneACCESS, and TCRdb retained only in-frame sequences with V and J called. Part of the clones is not carried over; for the studies checked, unresolved V genes explain less than half of this, and the remainder is unexplained. The V and J calls and clone size are taken from that table; D and trimming were inferred from the DNA. This sample has around 89,000 clones in its table, and about 78% of those were observed once. Approximately 15% of the sample is held by the ten biggest clonotypes.

The collaborating institutions used their own protocols to collect whole blood in K2EDTA tubes. For TCRbeta analysis, collaborators shipped samples in one of three forms: frozen whole blood, isolated PBMCs, or DNA extracted from either of those sample types. Remarks on this clone: No antigen is known for it. The input lacks base qualities; no much larger clone sits a single base away.

Broader findings and caveats from the paper: Clinical and demographic metadata were provided uncurated, with the amount varying by source and participant.

Recombination connected TRBV5-6 to TRBJ1-2; TRBD1 is a possible D gene, resting on 5 matching bases. The sequenced sample was peripheral blood. The receptor's source is a woman older than 75 with acute or convalescent COVID-19. Here is the DNA: TGTGCCAGCAGCTTGGAAGCGGGGACCTATGGCTACACCTTC. Its protein reads: CASSLEAGTYGYTF.